A selection of T cell receptor beta chains follows, all from one sample in a study of T cell responses to AZD1222 COVID-19 vaccine. TCRdb keeps only in-frame clones here, not all; method: immunoSEQ multiplex PCR. The sample carries fewer than 180,000 clones, more than 85% recorded once. This specimen consisted of peripheral blood, obtained 28 days after the second AZD1222 dose. The receptors were gathered from an adult who received the AZD1222 COVID-19 vaccine. Both conserved end residues are part of each CDR3. A D gene is named only where the DNA matches it firmly. The size of a clone is reported for some rows only, either as once, few or many, or as a class for expanded clones.

D: TRBD2
V: TRBV11-3
length: 14
size: .
J: TRBJ2-3
CDR3: CASSLGTTGGTQYF
DNA: TGTGCCAGCAGCCTCGGGACTACCGGGGGTACGCAGTATTTT

D: .
V: TRBV29-1
length: 13
size: .
J: TRBJ2-7
CDR3: CSVGGAGSYEQYF
DNA: TGCAGCGTTGGGGGGGCAGGCAGCTACGAGCAGTACTTC

D: .
V: TRBV7-3
length: 13
size: .
J: TRBJ2-3
CDR3: CASSLGGTDTQYF
DNA: TGTGCCAGCAGCTTAGGTGGCACAGATACGCAGTATTTT

D: .
V: TRBV6-6
length: 16
size: .
J: TRBJ1-2
CDR3: CASSPSEAGGGYGYTF
DNA: TGTGCCAGCAGCCCCTCGGAAGCGGGGGGTGGCTATGGCTACACCTTC

D: .
V: TRBV24-1
length: 14
size: .
J: TRBJ2-1
CDR3: CATSEPGVRNEQFF
DNA: TGTGCCACCAGTGAACCAGGGGTTAGGAATGAGCAGTTCTTC

D: .
V: TRBV5-6
length: 15
size: .
J: TRBJ2-1
CDR3: CASSRAGLSYNEQFF
DNA: TGTGCCAGCAGCAGAGCGGGCCTCTCCTACAATGAGCAGTTCTTC

D: TRBD2
V: TRBV6-1
length: 16
size: .
J: TRBJ2-3
CDR3: CASSGPSGRSTDTQYF
DNA: TGTGCCAGCAGTGGTCCTAGCGGGAGGAGCACAGATACGCAGTATTTT

D: .
V: TRBV6-2/TRBV6-3
length: 18
size: .
J: TRBJ2-3
CDR3: CASSYSLYVDRRQDTQYF
DNA: TGTGCCAGCAGTTACAGTTTATATGTCGACAGACGACAAGATACGCAGTATTTT

D: .
V: TRBV24-1
length: 14
size: .
J: TRBJ1-2
CDR3: CATSGGAWNYGYTF
DNA: TGTGCCACCAGTGGGGGGGCTTGGAACTATGGCTACACCTTC

D: .
V: TRBV4-3
length: 17
size: .
J: TRBJ1-1
CDR3: CASSQDLLRQGNTEAFF
DNA: TGCGCCAGCAGCCAAGATTTACTTAGGCAGGGGAACACTGAAGCTTTCTTT

D: TRBD1
V: TRBV19
length: 14
size: .
J: TRBJ1-5
CDR3: CASRSDRGYQPQHF
DNA: TGTGCCAGTAGATCGGACAGGGGGTATCAGCCCCAGCATTTT

D: TRBD1
V: TRBV27
length: 15
size: once
J: TRBJ2-5
CDR3: CASSLRTGGQETQYF
DNA: TGTGCCAGCAGCCTAAGGACAGGGGGCCAAGAGACCCAGTACTTC

D: TRBD2
V: TRBV7-6
length: 14
size: .
J: TRBJ2-1
CDR3: CASSSGTSVTEQFF
DNA: TGTGCCAGCAGCTCGGGGACTAGCGTCACTGAGCAGTTCTTC

D: TRBD1
V: TRBV30
length: 15
size: .
J: TRBJ2-7
CDR3: CAWSGRDRGIYEQYF
DNA: TGTGCCTGGAGTGGGCGGGACAGGGGGATCTACGAGCAGTACTTC

D: .
V: TRBV9
length: 16
size: .
J: TRBJ2-1
CDR3: CASGLRGGEVYNEQFF
DNA: TGTGCCAGCGGACTGAGGGGGGGAGAAGTCTACAATGAGCAGTTCTTC

D: TRBD1
V: TRBV27
length: 14
size: .
J: TRBJ2-7
CDR3: CASSPGTGGYEQYF
DNA: TGTGCCAGCAGCCCAGGCACAGGGGGCTACGAGCAGTACTTC

D: .
V: TRBV6-1
length: 16
size: .
J: TRBJ1-2
CDR3: CASSEYLQVTPYGYTF
DNA: TGTGCCAGCAGTGAATATTTACAGGTTACTCCTTATGGCTACACCTTC

D: .
V: TRBV7-9
length: 14
size: .
J: TRBJ2-3
CDR3: CASSFVGGTDTQYF
DNA: TGTGCCAGCAGCTTCGTCGGTGGCACAGATACGCAGTATTTT

D: .
V: TRBV19
length: 13
size: .
J: TRBJ1-2
CDR3: CASSGSWNYGYTF
DNA: TGTGCCAGTTCGGGAAGTTGGAACTATGGCTACACCTTC

D: TRBD2
V: TRBV5-6
length: 13
size: .
J: TRBJ2-5
CDR3: CASRFAGGETQYF
DNA: TGTGCCAGCAGATTCGCGGGAGGGGAGACCCAGTACTTC

D: .
V: TRBV12-3/TRBV12-4
length: 13
size: .
J: TRBJ1-4
CDR3: CASNQGHNEKLFF
DNA: TGTGCCAGCAACCAGGGTCATAATGAAAAACTGTTTTTT

D: .
V: TRBV4-1
length: 18
size: .
J: TRBJ2-1
CDR3: CASSQDSLGGVPYNEQFF
DNA: TGCGCCAGCAGCCAAGATTCACTCGGGGGAGTTCCCTACAATGAGCAGTTCTTC

D: .
V: TRBV14
length: 13
size: .
J: TRBJ1-1
CDR3: CASSQGIYTEAFF
DNA: TGTGCCAGCAGCCAAGGGATTTACACTGAAGCTTTCTTT

D: .
V: TRBV10-3
length: 14
size: .
J: TRBJ1-3
CDR3: CAISDQSSGNTIYF
DNA: TGTGCCATCAGTGACCAGAGCTCTGGAAACACCATATATTTT

D: .
V: TRBV15
length: 16
size: .
J: TRBJ2-7
CDR3: CATSRGSGQGAYEQYF
DNA: TGTGCCACCAGCAGAGGGAGTGGGCAGGGAGCCTACGAGCAGTACTTC

D: TRBD1
V: TRBV27
length: 15
size: .
J: TRBJ1-5
CDR3: CASSKDRGLRQPQHF
DNA: TGTGCCAGCAGTAAGGACAGGGGGTTACGGCAGCCCCAGCATTTT

D: .
V: TRBV6-5
length: 13
size: .
J: TRBJ2-1
CDR3: CARAGGRGNEQFF
DNA: TGTGCCAGAGCGGGTGGGAGGGGGAATGAGCAGTTCTTC

D: TRBD1
V: TRBV28
length: 14
size: .
J: TRBJ1-1
CDR3: CASTLTGTNTEAFF
DNA: TGTGCCAGCACCCTGACAGGGACAAACACTGAAGCTTTCTTT

D: TRBD2
V: TRBV10-3
length: 15
size: .
J: TRBJ2-3
CDR3: CATLTSGSRTDTQYF
DNA: TGTGCCACCTTGACTAGCGGGAGTAGAACAGATACGCAGTATTTT

D: TRBD1
V: TRBV9
length: 17
size: .
J: TRBJ2-1
CDR3: CASSARQGDRIMDEQFF
DNA: TGTGCCAGCAGCGCACGTCAGGGGGACAGGATTATGGATGAGCAGTTCTTC

D: TRBD2
V: TRBV7-9
length: 14
size: .
J: TRBJ2-7
CDR3: CASSRAGGSYEQYF
DNA: TGTGCCAGCAGCCGTGCGGGAGGGTCCTACGAGCAGTACTTC

D: .
V: TRBV7-9
length: 16
size: .
J: TRBJ2-2
CDR3: CASSRLGQGGTGELFF
DNA: TGTGCCAGCAGCCGCCTTGGGCAGGGGGGCACCGGGGAGCTGTTTTTT

D: TRBD1
V: TRBV19
length: 14
size: .
J: TRBJ1-5
CDR3: CASSWTGGNQPQHF
DNA: TGTGCCAGTAGTTGGACAGGTGGCAATCAGCCCCAGCATTTT

D: TRBD1
V: TRBV7-3
length: 14
size: .
J: TRBJ2-1
CDR3: CASSLYRGHNEQFF
DNA: TGTGCCAGCAGCTTATACAGGGGTCACAATGAGCAGTTCTTC

D: .
V: TRBV7-2
length: 14
size: .
J: TRBJ2-7
CDR3: CASSLGGLLYEQYF
DNA: TGTGCCAGCAGCTTAGGGGGACTGCTCTACGAGCAGTACTTC